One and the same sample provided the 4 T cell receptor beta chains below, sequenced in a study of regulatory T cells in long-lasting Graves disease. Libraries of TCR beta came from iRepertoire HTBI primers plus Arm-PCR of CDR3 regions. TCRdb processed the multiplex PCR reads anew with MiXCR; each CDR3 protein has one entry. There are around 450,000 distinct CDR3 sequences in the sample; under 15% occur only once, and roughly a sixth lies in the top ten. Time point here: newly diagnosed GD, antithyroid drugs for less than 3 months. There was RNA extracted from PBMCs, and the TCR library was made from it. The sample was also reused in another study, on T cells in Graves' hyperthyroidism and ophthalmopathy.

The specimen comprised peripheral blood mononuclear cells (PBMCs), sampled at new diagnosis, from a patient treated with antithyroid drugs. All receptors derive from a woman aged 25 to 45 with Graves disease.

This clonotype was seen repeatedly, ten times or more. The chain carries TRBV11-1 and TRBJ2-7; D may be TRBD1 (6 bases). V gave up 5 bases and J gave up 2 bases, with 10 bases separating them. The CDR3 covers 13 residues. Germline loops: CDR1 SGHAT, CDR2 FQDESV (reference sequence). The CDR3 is CASSKTGTYEQYF. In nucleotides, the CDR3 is TGTGCCAGCAGCAAGACAGGTACCTACGAGCAGTACTTC.

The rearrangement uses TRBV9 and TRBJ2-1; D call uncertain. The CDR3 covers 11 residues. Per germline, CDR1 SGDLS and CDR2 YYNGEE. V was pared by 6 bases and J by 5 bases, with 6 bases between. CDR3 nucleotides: TGTGCCAGCAAGCGAGACAATGAGCAGTTCTTC. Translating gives CASKRDNEQFF.

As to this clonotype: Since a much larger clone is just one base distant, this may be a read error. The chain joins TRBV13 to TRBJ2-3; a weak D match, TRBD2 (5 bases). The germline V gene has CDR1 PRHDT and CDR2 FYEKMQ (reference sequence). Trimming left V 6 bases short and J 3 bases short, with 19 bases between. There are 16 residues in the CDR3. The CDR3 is CASRPPAEWGTDTQYF. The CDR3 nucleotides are TGTGCCAGCAGGCCACCAGCGGAGTGGGGTACAGATACGCAGTATTTT.

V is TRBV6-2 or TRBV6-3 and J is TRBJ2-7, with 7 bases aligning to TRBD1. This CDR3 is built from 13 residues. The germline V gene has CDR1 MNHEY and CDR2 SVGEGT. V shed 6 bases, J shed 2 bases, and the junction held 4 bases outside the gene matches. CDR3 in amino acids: CASSNRGTYEQYF. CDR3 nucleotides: TGTGCCAGCAGCAACAGGGGTACCTACGAGCAGTACTTC.